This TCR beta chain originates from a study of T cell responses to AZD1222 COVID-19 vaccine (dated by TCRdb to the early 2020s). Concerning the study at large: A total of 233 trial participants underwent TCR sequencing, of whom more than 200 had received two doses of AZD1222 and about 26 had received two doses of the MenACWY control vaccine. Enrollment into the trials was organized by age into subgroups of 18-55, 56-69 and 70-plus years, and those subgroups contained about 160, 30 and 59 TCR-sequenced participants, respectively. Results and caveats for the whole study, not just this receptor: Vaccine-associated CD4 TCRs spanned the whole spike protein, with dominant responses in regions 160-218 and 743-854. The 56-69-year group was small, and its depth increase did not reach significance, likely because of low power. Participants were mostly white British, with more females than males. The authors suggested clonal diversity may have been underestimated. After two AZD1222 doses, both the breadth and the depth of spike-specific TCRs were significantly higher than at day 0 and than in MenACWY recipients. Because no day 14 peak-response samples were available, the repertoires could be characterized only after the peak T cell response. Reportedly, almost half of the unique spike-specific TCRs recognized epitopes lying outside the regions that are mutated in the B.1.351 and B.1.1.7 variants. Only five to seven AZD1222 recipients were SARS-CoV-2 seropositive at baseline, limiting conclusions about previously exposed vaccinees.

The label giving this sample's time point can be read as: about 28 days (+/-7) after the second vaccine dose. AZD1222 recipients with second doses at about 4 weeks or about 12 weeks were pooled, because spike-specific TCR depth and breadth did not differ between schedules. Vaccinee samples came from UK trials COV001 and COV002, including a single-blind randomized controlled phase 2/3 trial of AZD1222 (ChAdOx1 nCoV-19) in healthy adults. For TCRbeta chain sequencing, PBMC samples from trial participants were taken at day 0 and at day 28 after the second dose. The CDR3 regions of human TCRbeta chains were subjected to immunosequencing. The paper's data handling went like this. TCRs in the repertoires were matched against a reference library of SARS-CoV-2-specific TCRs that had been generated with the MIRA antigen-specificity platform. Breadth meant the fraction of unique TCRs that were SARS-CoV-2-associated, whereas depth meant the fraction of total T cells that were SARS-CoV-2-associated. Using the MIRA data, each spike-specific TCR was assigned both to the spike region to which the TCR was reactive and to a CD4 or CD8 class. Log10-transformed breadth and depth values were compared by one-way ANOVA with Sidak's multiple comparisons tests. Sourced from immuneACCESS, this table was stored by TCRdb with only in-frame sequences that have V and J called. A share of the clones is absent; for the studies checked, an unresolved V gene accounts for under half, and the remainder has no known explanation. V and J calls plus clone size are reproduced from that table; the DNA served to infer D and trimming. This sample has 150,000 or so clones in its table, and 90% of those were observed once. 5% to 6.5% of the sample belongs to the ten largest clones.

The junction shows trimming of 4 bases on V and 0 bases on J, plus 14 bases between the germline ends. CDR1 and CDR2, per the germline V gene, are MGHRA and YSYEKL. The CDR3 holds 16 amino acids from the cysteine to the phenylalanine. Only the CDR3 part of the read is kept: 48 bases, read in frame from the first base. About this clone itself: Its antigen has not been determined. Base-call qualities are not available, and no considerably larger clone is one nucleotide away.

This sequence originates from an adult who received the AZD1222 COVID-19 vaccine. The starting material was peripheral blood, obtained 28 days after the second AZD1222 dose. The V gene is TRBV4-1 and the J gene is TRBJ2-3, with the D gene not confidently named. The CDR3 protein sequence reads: CASSRGRMLSTDTQYF. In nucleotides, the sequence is TGCGCCAGCAGCCGCGGACGGATGCTTAGCACAGATACGCAGTATTTT.